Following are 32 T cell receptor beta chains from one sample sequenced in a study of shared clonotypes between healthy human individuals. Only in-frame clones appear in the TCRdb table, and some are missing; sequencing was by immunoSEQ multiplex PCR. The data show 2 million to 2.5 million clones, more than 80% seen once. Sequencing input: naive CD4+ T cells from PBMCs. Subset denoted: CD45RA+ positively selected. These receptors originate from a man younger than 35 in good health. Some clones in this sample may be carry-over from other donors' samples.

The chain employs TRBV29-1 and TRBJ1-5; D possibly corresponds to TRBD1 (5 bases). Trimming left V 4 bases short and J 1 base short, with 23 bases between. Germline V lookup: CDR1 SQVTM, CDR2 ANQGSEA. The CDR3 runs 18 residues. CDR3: CSVVDLGGDGESNQPQHF. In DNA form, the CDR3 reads TGCAGCGTTGTTGATCTAGGAGGGGACGGGGAAAGCAATCAGCCCCAGCATTTT.

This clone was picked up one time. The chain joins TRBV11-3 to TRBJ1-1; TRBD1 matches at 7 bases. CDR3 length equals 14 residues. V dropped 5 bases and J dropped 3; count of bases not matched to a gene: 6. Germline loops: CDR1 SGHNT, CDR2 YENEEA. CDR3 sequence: CASSRTGHDTEAFF. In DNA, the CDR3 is TGTGCCAGCAGCAGGACAGGACACGACACTGAAGCTTTCTTT.

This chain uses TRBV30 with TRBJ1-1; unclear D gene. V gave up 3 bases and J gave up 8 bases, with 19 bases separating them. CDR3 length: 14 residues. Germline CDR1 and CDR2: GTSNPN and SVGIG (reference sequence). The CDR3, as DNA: TGTGCCTGGAGGGGGAGACTGTTACCCAGGGAAGCTTTCTTT. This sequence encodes CAWRGRLLPREAFF.

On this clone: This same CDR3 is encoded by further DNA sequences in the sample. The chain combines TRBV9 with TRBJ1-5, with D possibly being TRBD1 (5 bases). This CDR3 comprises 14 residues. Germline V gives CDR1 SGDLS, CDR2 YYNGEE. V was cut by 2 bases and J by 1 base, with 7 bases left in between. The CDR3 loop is CASSVDISNQPQHF. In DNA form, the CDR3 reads TGTGCCAGCAGCGTGGACATCAGCAATCAGCCCCAGCATTTT.

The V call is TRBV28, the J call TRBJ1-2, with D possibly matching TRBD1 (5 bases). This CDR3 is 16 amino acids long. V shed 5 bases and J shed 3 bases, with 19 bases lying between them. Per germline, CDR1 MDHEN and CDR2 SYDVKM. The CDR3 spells CASSAFTRGDDYGYTF. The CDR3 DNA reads TGTGCCAGCAGTGCCTTTACTAGGGGTGACGACTATGGCTACACCTTC.

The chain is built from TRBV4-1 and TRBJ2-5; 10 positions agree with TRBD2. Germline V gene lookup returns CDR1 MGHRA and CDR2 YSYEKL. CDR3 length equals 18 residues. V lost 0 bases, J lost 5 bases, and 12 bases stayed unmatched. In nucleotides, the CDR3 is TGCGCCAGCAGCCAAGAGAGGACTAGCGGAAACCGGCGGGAGACCCAGTACTTC. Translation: CASSQERTSGNRRETQYF.

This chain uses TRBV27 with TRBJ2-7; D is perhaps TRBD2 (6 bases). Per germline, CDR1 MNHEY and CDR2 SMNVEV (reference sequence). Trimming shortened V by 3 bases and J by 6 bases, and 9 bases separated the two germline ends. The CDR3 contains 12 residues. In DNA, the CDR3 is TGTGCCAGCAGTTTGTCGGGGGTCGAGCAGTACTTC. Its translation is CASSLSGVEQYF.

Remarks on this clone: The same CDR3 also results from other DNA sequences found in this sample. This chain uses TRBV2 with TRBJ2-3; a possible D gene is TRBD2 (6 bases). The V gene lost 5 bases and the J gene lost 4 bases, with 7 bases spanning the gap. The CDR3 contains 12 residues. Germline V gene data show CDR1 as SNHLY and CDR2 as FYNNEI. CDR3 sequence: CASSTGADTQYF. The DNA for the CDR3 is TGTGCCAGCAGTACGGGGGCAGATACGCAGTATTTT.

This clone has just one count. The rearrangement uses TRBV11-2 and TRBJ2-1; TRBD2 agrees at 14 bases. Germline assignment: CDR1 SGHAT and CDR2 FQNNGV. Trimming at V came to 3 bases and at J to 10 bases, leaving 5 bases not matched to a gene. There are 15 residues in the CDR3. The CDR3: CASSFRLAGGSEQFF. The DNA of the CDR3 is TGTGCCAGCAGCTTTCGACTAGCGGGAGGGAGCGAGCAGTTCTTC.

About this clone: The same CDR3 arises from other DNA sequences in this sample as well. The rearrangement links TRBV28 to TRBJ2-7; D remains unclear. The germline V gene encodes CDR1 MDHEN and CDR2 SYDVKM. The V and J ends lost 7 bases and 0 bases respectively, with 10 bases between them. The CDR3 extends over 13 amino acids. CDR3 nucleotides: TGTGCCAGCACTACCCCGAGCTCCTACGAGCAGTACTTC. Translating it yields CASTTPSSYEQYF.

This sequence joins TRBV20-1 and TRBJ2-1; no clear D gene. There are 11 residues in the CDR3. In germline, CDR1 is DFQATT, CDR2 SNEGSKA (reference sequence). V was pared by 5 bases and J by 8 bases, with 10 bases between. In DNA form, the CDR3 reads TGCAGTGCTGGAAAATTGGATGAGCAGTTCTTC. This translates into CSAGKLDEQFF.

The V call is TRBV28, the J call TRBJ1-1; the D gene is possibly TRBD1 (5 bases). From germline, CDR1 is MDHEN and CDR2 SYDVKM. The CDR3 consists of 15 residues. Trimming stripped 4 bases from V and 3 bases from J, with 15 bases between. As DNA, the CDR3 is TGTGCCAGCAGTTCGGGGCAGGTGGATTACACTGAAGCTTTCTTT. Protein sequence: CASSSGQVDYTEAFF.

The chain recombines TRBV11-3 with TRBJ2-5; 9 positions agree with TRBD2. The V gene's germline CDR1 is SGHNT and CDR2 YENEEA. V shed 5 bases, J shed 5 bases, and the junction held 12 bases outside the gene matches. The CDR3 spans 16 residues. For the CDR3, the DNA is TGTGCCAGCAGCGAGGCCGGGACTAGCTCAGCGGAGACCCAGTACTTC. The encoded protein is CASSEAGTSSAETQYF.

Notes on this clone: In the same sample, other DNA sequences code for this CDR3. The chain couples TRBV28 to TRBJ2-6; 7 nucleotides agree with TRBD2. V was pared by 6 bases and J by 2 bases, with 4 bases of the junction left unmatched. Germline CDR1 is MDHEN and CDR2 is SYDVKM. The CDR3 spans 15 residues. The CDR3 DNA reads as TGTGCCAGCAGCCAGGGAGGGGCTGGGGCCAACGTCCTGACTTTC. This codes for CASSQGGAGANVLTF.

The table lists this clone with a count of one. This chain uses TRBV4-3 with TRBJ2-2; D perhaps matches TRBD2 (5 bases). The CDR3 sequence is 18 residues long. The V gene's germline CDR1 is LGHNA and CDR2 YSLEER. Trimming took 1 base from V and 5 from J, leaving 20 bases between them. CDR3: CASSQVYDQRVGTGELFF. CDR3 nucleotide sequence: TGCGCCAGCAGCCAAGTGTATGATCAGAGGGTAGGGACCGGGGAGCTGTTTTTT.

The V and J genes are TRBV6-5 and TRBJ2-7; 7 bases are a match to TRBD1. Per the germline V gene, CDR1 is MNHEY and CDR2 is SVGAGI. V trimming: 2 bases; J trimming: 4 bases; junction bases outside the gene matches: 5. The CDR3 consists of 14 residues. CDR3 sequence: CASSYTTGKYEQYF. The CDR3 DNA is TGTGCCAGCAGTTACACGACAGGGAAATACGAGCAGTACTTC.

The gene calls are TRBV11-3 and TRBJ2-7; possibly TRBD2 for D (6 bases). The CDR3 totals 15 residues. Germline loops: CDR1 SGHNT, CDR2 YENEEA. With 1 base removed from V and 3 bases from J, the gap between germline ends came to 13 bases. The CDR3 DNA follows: TGTGCCAGCAGCTTAGCATCGGGAGTCTACTACGAGCAGTACTTC. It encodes CASSLASGVYYEQYF.

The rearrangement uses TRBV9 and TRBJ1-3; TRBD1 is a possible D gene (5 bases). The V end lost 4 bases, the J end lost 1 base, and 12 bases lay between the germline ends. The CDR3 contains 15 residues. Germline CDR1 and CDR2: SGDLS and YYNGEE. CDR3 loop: CASSPRTFSGNTIYF. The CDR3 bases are TGTGCCAGCAGCCCCAGGACATTTTCTGGAAACACCATATATTTT.

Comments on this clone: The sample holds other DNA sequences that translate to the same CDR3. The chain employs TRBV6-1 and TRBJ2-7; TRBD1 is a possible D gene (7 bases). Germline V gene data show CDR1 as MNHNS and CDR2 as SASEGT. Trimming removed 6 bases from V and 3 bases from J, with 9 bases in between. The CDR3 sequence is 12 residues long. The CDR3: CASRRDSYEQYF. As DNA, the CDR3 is TGTGCCAGCAGGCGGGACAGCTACGAGCAGTACTTC.

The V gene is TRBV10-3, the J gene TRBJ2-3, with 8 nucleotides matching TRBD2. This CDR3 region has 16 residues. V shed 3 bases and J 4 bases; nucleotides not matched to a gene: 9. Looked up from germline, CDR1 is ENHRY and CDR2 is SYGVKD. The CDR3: CAISDGGRGAADTQYF. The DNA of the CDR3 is TGTGCCATCAGTGATGGCGGGCGGGGGGCGGCAGATACGCAGTATTTT.

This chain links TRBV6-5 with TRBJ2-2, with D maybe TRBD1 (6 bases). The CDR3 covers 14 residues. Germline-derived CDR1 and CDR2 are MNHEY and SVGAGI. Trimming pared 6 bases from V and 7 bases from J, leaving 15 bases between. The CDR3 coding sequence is TGTGCCAGCAGAAGACAGGCCAGGAGCGGGGAGCTGTTTTTT. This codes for CASRRQARSGELFF.

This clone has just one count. This CDR3 is CASSLVAGGREQYF. The CDR3 DNA reads TGTGCCAGCAGCTTGGTAGCGGGAGGGCGCGAGCAGTACTTC. The chain uses TRBV5-4 and TRBJ2-7; 11 positions match TRBD2. The CDR3 covers 14 residues. Trimming at V came to 0 bases and at J to 6 bases, leaving 2 bases not matched to a gene. Germline-derived CDR1 and CDR2 are SGHNT and YYREEE (reference sequence).

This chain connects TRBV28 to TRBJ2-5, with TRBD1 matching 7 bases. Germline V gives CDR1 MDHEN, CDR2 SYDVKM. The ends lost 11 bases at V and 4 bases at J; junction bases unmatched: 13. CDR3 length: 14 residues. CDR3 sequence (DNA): TGTGCCGCACGTTCCACAGGGGCGGGAGAGACCCAGTACTTC. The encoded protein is CAARSTGAGETQYF.

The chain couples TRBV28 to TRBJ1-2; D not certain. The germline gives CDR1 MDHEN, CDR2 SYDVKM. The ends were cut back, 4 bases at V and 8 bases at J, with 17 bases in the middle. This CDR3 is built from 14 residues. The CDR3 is CASSSHTIESGYTF. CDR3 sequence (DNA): TGTGCCAGCAGTTCCCACACGATCGAATCAGGCTACACCTTC.

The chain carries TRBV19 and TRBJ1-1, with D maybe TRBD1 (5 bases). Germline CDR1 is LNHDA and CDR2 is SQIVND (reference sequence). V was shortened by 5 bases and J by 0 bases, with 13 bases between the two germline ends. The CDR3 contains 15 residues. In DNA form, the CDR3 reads TGTGCCAGTAGTGGGGGACGGATTTTGAACACTGAAGCTTTCTTT. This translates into CASSGGRILNTEAFF.

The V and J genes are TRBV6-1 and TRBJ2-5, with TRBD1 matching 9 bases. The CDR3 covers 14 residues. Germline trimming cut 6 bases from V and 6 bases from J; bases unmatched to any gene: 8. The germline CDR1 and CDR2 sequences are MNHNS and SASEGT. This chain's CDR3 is CASRGTGGAQTQYF. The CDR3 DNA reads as TGTGCCAGCAGGGGTACAGGGGGCGCGCAGACCCAGTACTTC.

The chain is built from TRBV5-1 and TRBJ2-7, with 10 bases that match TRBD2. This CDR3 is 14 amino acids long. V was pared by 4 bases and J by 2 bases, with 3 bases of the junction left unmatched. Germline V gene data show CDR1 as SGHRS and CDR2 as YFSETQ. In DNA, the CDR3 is TGCGCCAGCAGCCAACTAGCGGGGCCCTACGAGCAGTACTTC. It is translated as CASSQLAGPYEQYF.

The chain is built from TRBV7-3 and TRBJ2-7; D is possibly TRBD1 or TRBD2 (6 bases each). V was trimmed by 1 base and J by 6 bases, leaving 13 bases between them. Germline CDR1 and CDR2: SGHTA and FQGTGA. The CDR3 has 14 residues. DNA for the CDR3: TGTGCCAGCAGCTTAAGCGGGGACACGAGCGAGCAGTACTTC. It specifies CASSLSGDTSEQYF.

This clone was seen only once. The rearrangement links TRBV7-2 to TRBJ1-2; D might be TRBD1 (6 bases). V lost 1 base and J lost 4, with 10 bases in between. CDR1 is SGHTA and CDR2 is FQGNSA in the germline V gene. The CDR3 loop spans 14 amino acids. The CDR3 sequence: CASSLDRELYGYTF. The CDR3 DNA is TGTGCCAGCAGCTTAGACAGGGAGCTCTATGGCTACACCTTC.

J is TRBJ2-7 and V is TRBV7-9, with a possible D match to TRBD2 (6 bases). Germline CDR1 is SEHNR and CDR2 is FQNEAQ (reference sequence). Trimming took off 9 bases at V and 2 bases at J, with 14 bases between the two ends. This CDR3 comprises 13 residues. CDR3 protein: CARRGSYAYEQYF. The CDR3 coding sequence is TGTGCCAGACGGGGGAGCTACGCCTACGAGCAGTACTTC.

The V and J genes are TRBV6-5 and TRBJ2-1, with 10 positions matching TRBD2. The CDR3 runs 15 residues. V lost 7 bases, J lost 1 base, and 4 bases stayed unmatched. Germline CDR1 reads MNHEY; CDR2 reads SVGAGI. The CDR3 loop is CASKSSGGSYNEQFF. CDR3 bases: TGTGCCAGCAAATCTAGCGGGGGATCCTACAATGAGCAGTTCTTC.

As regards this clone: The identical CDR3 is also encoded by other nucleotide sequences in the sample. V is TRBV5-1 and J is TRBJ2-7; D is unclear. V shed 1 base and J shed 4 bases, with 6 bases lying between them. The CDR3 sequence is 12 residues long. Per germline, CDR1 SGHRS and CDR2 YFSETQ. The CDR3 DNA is TGCGCCAGCAGCTTGATCGGGTACGAGCAGTACTTC. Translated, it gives CASSLIGYEQYF. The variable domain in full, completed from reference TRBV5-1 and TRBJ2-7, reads KAGVTQTPRYLIKTRGQQVTLSCSPISGHRSVSWYQQTPGQGLQFLFEYFSETQRNKGNFPGRFSGRQFSNSRSEMNVSTLELGDSALYLCASSLIGYEQYFGPGTRLTVT.